The 9 T cell receptor beta chains given below trace back to one sample, sequenced in a study of blood T cell repertoires in COVID-19. Sequenced by immunoSEQ multiplex PCR; TCRdb stores in-frame clones only, minus some. This table holds approximately 150,000 clones, about 85% found once. The sample consisted of PBMCs or T cells enriched from blood (not recorded which). The origin of the receptors is a woman between 40 and 55 years old who had been exposed to COVID-19.

The chain couples TRBV6-4 to TRBJ2-1; 10 bases are shared with TRBD2. The CDR3 covers 15 residues. The J segment lost 9 bases and the V segment lost 7 bases, leaving 12 bases of the junction unmatched. Germline CDR1 and CDR2: MRHNA and SNTAGT. DNA for the CDR3: TGTGCCAGCAACCCCTCTAGCGGGGGAATGAGTGAGCAGTTCTTC. Residues: CASNPSSGGMSEQFF.

This clone was observed once. This chain uses TRBV28 with TRBJ2-7; 12 bases are a match to TRBD2. Trimming removed 6 bases from V and 2 bases from J; junction bases left unmatched: 2. CDR3 length: 14 amino acids. Germline CDR1 reads MDHEN; CDR2 reads SYDVKM. The CDR3 DNA sequence: TGTGCCAGCAGGGGGACTAGCGGGCCCTACGAGCAGTACTTC. Residues: CASRGTSGPYEQYF.

The V gene is TRBV19, the J gene TRBJ2-7, with TRBD1 identical over 7 bases. V lost 0 bases, J lost 0 bases, and 5 bases stayed unmatched. The germline V gene encodes CDR1 LNHDA and CDR2 SQIVND (reference sequence). The CDR3 sequence is 16 residues long. The CDR3 DNA reads as TGTGCCAGTAGTATAGATTTCGGACAGGCCTCCTACGAGCAGTACTTC. This translates into CASSIDFGQASYEQYF.

This chain connects TRBV2 to TRBJ2-2, with 8 bases that match TRBD1. CDR1 and CDR2 (germline): SNHLY, FYNNEI. The J segment lost 7 bases and the V segment lost 7 bases, leaving 11 bases of the junction unmatched. The CDR3 consists of 15 residues. The CDR3 DNA reads TGTGCCAGCAACGTTCAGGGGGCTGTTATCGGGGAGCTGTTTTTT. This codes for CASNVQGAVIGELFF.

This clone was recorded only once. The chain uses TRBV6-1 and TRBJ1-4, with 7 nucleotides matching TRBD1. The CDR3 has 17 amino acids. Germline-derived CDR1 and CDR2 are MNHNS and SASEGT. J was trimmed by 8 bases and V by 0 bases; bases with no gene match: 12. The CDR3 sequence is CASSEARGTETGEKLFF. DNA of the CDR3: TGTGCCAGCAGTGAAGCAAGGGGGACAGAGACGGGGGAAAAACTGTTTTTT.

The CDR3 DNA follows: TGTGCCAGCAGCCCAATACAGGGGGCCTACACTGAAGCTTTCTTT. This encodes CASSPIQGAYTEAFF. The rearrangement joins TRBV13 to TRBJ1-1; TRBD1 agrees at 9 bases. Germline CDR1 is PRHDT and CDR2 is FYEKMQ (reference sequence). V lost 5 bases to trimming and J lost 3 bases; unmatched junction nucleotides: 7. CDR3 length: 15 amino acids.

V is TRBV19 and J is TRBJ2-7, with 7 nucleotides matching TRBD1. Germline V gives CDR1 LNHDA, CDR2 SQIVND (reference sequence). The V segment lost 5 bases and the J segment 1 base; nucleotides outside the gene matches: 8. The CDR3 is 15 residues long. CDR3 bases: TGTGCCAGTAGTCCCGCCCGACAGGGATCCTACGAGCAGTACTTC. It yields the protein CASSPARQGSYEQYF. The full variable domain, in which reference TRBV19 and TRBJ2-7 provide the parts outside the CDR3, is DGGITQSPKYLFRKEGQNVTLSCEQNLNHDAMYWYRQDPGQGLRLIYYSQIVNDFQKGDIAEGYSVSREKKESFPLTVTSAQKNPTAFYLCASSPARQGSYEQYFGPGTRLTVT.

This chain uses TRBV10-1 with TRBJ2-7; possible D gene TRBD2, 6 bases. CDR3 length equals 13 residues. The V gene's germline CDR1 is WNHNN and CDR2 SYGVQD (reference sequence). Trimming took 4 bases from V and 4 from J, leaving 11 bases between them. In DNA form, the CDR3 reads TGCGCCAGCAGTGCCGGGAGCGGGTACGAGCAGTACTTC. Translated: CASSAGSGYEQYF.

This clone was counted a few times. The rearrangement uses TRBV19 and TRBJ2-7; TRBD2 is a possible D gene (6 bases). This CDR3 is built from 11 residues. Germline V CDR1 and CDR2: LNHDA, SQIVND (reference sequence). Between the trimmed V and J ends, which lost 10 bases and 5 bases, there was a span of 12 bases. The CDR3 loop reads CATSAGHEQYF. As DNA, the CDR3 is TGTGCCACCTCGGCGGGGCACGAGCAGTACTTC.